This T cell receptor beta chain was identified during a study of neurological immune-mediated disorders. Many counts were recorded for this clonotype. The germline V gene encodes CDR1 SGHTA and CDR2 FQGNSA. V lost 3 bases and J lost 0, with 16 bases in between. This CDR3 has 17 amino acids. It was by 5'RACE with 10-nucleotide random UMIs that the cDNA was made. TCRdb analysed the 5' RACE reads with MiXCR anew, one entry per CDR3 protein. The sample consists of under 90,000 distinct CDR3 sequences, roughly 3.3% of them appearing once. The chain has TRBV7-2 and TRBJ2-3; TRBD2 is a possible D gene (6 bases). The sequencing input was PBMCs. This receptor was taken from a woman in her forties or fifties with multiple sclerosis. The CDR3 sequence is CASSFQGPGTSTDTQYF. The CDR3 region has the DNA TGTGCCAGCAGCTTCCAAGGACCGGGGACTAGCACAGATACGCAGTATTTT.